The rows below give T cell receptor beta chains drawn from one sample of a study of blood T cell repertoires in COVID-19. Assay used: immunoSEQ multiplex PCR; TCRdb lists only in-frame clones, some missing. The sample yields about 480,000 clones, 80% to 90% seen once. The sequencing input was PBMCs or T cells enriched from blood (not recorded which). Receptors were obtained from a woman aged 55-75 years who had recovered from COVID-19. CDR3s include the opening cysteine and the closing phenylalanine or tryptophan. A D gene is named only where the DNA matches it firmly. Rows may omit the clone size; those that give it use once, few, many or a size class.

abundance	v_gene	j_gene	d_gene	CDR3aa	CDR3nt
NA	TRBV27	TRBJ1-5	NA	CASRPYRDGNQPQHF	TGTGCCAGCCGCCCCTACAGGGATGGGAATCAGCCCCAGCATTTT
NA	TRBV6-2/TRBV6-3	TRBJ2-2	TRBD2	CASSHQFPQRGGNTGELFF	TGTGCCAGCAGTCACCAATTCCCCCAGCGGGGGGGCAACACCGGGGAGCTGTTTTTT
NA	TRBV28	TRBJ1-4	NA	CASSPLDLRGGTNEKLFF	TGTGCCAGCAGTCCTTTAGACCTTCGTGGGGGGACTAATGAAAAACTGTTTTTT
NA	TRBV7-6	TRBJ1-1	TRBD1	CASTPTGQGITEAFF	TGTGCCAGCACGCCCACGGGACAGGGAATCACTGAAGCTTTCTTT
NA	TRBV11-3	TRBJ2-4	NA	CASSLDGGARVHIQYF	TGTGCCAGCAGCTTAGATGGTGGGGCCCGGGTTCACATTCAGTACTTC
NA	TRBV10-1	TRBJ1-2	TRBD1	CASSATGGYGYTF	TGCGCCAGCAGTGCGACAGGGGGCTATGGCTACACCTTC
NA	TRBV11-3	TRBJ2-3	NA	CASSLDPSTDTQYF	TGTGCCAGCAGCTTAGATCCTAGCACAGATACGCAGTATTTT
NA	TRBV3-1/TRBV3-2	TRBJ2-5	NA	CASSQGGAQYF	TGTGCCAGCAGCCAAGGGGGGGCCCAGTACTTC
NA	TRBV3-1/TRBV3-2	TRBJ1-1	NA	CASSDWGTTYTEAFF	TGTGCCAGCAGCGACTGGGGGACTACGTACACTGAAGCTTTCTTT
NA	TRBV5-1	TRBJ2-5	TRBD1	CASSLETGVETQYF	TGCGCCAGCAGCTTAGAGACAGGGGTGGAGACCCAGTACTTC
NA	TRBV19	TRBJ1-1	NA	CASSIDNYGGTLEAFF	TGTGCCAGTAGTATAGATAACTACGGGGGAACACTTGAAGCTTTCTTT
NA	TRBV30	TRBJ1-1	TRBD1	CAGNRGQSTEAFF	TGTGCCGGGAACAGGGGGCAAAGCACTGAAGCTTTCTTT
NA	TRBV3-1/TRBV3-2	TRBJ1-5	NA	CASSPTGGPFEPQHF	TGTGCCAGCAGCCCCACGGGGGGTCCCTTCGAGCCCCAGCATTTT
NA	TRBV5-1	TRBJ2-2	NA	CASSLLGGEAGELFF	TGCGCCAGCAGCTTGTTGGGGGGTGAAGCCGGGGAGCTGTTTTTT
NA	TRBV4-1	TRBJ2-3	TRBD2	CASSHLGGYQYF	TGCGCCAGCAGCCATCTGGGAGGGTACCAGTATTTT
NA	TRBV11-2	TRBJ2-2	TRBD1	CASSLDRGLGTGELFF	TGTGCCAGCAGCCTGGACAGGGGGCTGGGGACCGGGGAGCTGTTTTTT
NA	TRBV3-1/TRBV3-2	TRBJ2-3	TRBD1	CASSRPGQGFADTQYF	TGTGCCAGCAGCCGCCCGGGACAGGGATTCGCAGATACGCAGTATTTT
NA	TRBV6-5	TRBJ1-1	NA	CASDRNTEAFF	TGTGCCAGCGACAGGAACACTGAAGCTTTCTTT
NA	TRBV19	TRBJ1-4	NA	CASTQGTGIEKLFF	TGTGCCAGTACCCAGGGTACAGGGATTGAAAAACTGTTTTTT
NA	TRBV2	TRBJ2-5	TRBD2	CASRQGTSGQETQYF	TGTGCCAGCAGGCAGGGGACTAGCGGCCAAGAGACCCAGTACTTC
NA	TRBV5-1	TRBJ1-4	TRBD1	CASSLGTGGGEKLFF	TGCGCCAGCAGCTTAGGGACAGGGGGCGGAGAAAAACTGTTTTTT
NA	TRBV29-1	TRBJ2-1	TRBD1	CSGDRGYNEQFF	TGCAGCGGGGACAGGGGATACAATGAGCAGTTCTTC
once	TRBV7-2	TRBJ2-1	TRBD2	CASSLEAHYGGGYNEQFF	TGTGCCAGCAGCTTAGAAGCCCACTATGGCGGGGGGTACAATGAGCAGTTCTTC
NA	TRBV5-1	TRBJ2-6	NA	CASSSHSSGANVLTF	TGCGCCAGCAGCTCCCACTCCTCTGGGGCCAACGTCCTGACTTTC
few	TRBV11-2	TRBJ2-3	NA	CASSLAGTDTQYF	TGTGCCAGCAGCTTAGCGGGCACAGATACGCAGTATTTT
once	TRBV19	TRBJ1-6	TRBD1	CASTRDRASPLHF	TGTGCCAGTACCAGAGACAGGGCTTCACCCCTCCACTTT
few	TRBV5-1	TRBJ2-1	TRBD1	CASSSQGDEQFF	TGCGCCAGCAGCTCGCAGGGGGATGAGCAGTTCTTC
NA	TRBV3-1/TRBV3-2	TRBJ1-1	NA	CASSLGRGTEAFF	TGTGCCAGCAGCCTTGGCAGGGGCACTGAAGCTTTCTTT
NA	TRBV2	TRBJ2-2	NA	CASSPNVGAANTGELFF	TGTGCCAGCAGTCCCAATGTGGGGGCCGCGAACACCGGGGAGCTGTTTTTT
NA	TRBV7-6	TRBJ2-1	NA	CASSLVGGNEQFF	TGTGCCAGCAGCTTAGTCGGGGGCAATGAGCAGTTCTTC
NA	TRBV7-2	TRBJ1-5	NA	CASSESYQPQHF	TGTGCCAGCAGCGAGAGTTATCAGCCCCAGCATTTT
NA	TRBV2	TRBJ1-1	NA	CASSPLGSQVRTTEAFF	TGTGCCAGCAGCCCTCTTGGTTCCCAGGTCCGAACCACTGAAGCTTTCTTT
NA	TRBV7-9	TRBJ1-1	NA	CASSPLVRGYTEAFF	TGTGCCAGCAGCCCCCTAGTCCGAGGGTACACTGAAGCTTTCTTT
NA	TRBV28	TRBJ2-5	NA	CASSLDKQETQYF	TGTGCCAGCAGTTTGGACAAGCAAGAGACCCAGTACTTC
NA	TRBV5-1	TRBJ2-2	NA	CASSTNTGELFF	TGCGCCAGCAGCACTAACACCGGGGAGCTGTTTTTT
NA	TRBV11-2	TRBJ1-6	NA	CASSPWMGEGDSPLHF	TGTGCCAGCAGCCCTTGGATGGGAGAGGGGGATTCACCCCTCCACTTT
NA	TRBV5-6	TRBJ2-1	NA	CASSEDDNEQFF	TGTGCCAGCAGCGAGGATGACAATGAGCAGTTCTTC
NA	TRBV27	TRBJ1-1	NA	CASSFDWSNTEAFF	TGTGCCAGCAGTTTCGACTGGTCGAACACTGAAGCTTTCTTT
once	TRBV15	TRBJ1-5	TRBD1	CATGRQGFADQPQHF	TGTGCCACCGGACGACAGGGTTTCGCAGATCAGCCCCAGCATTTT
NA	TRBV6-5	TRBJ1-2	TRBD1	CATGAGGFYGYTF	TGTGCCACAGGGGCAGGGGGCTTCTATGGCTACACCTTC
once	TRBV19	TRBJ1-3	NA	CASRARISSGNTIYF	TGTGCCAGTAGGGCCCGTATAAGCTCTGGAAACACCATATATTTT
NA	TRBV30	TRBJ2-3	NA	CAWSFRGTDTQYF	TGTGCCTGGAGTTTCAGGGGCACAGATACGCAGTATTTT
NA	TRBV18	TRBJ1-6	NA	CASSPFGGRSVNSPLHF	TGTGCCAGCTCACCATTCGGGGGGCGGAGTGTTAATTCACCCCTCCACTTT
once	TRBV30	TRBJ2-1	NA	CAWSSGSREQFF	TGTGCCTGGAGTTCAGGCTCCCGTGAGCAGTTCTTC
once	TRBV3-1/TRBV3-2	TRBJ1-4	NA	CASSQEAPKKLFF	TGTGCCAGCAGCCAAGAAGCTCCGAAAAAACTGTTTTTT
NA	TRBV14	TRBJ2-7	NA	CASSQDTTTYEQYF	TGTGCCAGCAGCCAAGACACAACCACCTACGAGCAGTACTTC
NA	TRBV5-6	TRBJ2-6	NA	CASSLEASTRSGANVLTF	TGTGCCAGCAGCTTGGAGGCCAGTACCAGGTCTGGGGCCAACGTCCTGACTTTC
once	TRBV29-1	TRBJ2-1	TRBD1	CSVESDRDNEQFF	TGCAGCGTTGAGTCCGACAGGGACAATGAGCAGTTCTTC
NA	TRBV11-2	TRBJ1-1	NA	CASSQARGNTEAFF	TGTGCCAGCAGCCAGGCCAGGGGGAACACTGAAGCTTTCTTT
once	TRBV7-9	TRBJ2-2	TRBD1	CASSPQGTNTGELFF	TGTGCCAGCAGCCCACAGGGGACGAACACCGGGGAGCTGTTTTTT
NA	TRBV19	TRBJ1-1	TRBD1	CASSYDRGMNTEAFF	TGTGCCAGTAGTTACGACAGGGGAATGAACACTGAAGCTTTCTTT
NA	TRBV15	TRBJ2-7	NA	CATSRDSGTYEQYF	TGTGCCACCAGCAGAGATAGCGGAACCTACGAGCAGTACTTC
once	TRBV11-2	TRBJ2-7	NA	CASSLQVSPYEQYF	TGTGCCAGCAGCCTACAGGTTTCGCCCTACGAGCAGTACTTC
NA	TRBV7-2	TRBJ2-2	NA	CASSLGRGAGELFF	TGTGCCAGCAGCTTAGGTCGCGGGGCTGGGGAGCTGTTTTTT
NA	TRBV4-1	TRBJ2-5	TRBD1	CASSQDRGPGRQETQYF	TGCGCCAGCAGCCAAGATAGGGGGCCCGGTAGACAAGAGACCCAGTACTTC